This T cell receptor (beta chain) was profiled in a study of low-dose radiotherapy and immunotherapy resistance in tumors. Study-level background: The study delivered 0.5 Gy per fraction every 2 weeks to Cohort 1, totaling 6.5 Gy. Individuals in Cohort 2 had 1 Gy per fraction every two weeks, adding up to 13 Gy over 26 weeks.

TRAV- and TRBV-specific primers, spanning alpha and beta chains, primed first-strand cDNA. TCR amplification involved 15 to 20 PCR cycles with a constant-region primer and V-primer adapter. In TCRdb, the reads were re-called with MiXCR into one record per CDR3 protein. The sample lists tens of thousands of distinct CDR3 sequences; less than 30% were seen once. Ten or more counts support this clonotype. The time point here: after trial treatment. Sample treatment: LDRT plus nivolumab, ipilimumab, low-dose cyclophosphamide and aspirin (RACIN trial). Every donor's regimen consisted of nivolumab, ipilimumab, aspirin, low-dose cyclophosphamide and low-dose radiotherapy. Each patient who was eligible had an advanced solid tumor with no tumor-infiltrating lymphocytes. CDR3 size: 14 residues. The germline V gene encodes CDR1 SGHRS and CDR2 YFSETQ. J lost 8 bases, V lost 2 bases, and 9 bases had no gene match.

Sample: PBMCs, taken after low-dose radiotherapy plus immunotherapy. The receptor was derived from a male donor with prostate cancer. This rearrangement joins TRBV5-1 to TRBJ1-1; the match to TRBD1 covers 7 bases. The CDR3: CASSLTTGAGEAFF. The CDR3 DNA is TGCGCCAGCAGCTTAACTACAGGGGCGGGGGAAGCTTTCTTT.